This entry features one T cell receptor (beta chain) sequence. Its antigen is undetermined. The CDR3 is 14 residues long. The germline CDR1 and CDR2 sequences are LGHNA and YSLEER. Trimming took off 3 bases at V and 1 base at J, with 8 bases between the two ends. The sequenced template was cDNA made from the entire isolated RNA. Here immunoSEQ multiplex PCR was the method, and the copy in TCRdb shows in-frame clones only, minus some. The table includes 300,000 to 400,000 clones, about 12% detected once. The data belong to a study of beta chain features in type 1 diabetes. Study information: About 110 million sorted cells were examined across all samples.

Study-wide results and limits: More deletions and fewer insertions at VDJ junctions were seen in type 1 diabetes patients. Cells that show high TCR expression could be over-represented by cDNA sequencing. Patients' naive, central memory and Treg TCRB repertoires seemed closer to one another than those of healthy donors.

What was sequenced was naive CD4+ T cells from blood. This chain links TRBV4-3 with TRBJ2-3; weak D call: TRBD2 (6 bases). This clonotype was obtained from a young man in good health. The DNA for the CDR3 is TGCGCCAGCAGCCAGTGGGAGGGCACAGATACGCAGTATTTT. Translating gives CASSQWEGTDTQYF.